Sequencing of this TCR beta chain was carried out in a study of cytomegalovirus exposure and HLA in healthy donors. The primer mix had 60 Vbeta and 13 Jbeta primers. Assay used: immunoSEQ multiplex PCR; TCRdb lists only in-frame clones, some missing. The table has fewer than 200,000 clones, about nine tenths seen once; the top ten hold around 0.98%. V was clipped by 3 bases and J by 5 bases; unmatched bases: 9. CDR3 size: 15 residues. The germline gives CDR1 SGHRS, CDR2 YFSETQ. This chain connects TRBV5-1 to TRBJ2-3; 7 positions agree with TRBD2. The source material was PBMCs. The origin of this receptor is a boy aged 2 to 9 in good health and CMV-seronegative. The chain's CDR3 is CASSSSGAVGDTQYF. The CDR3 DNA reads TGCGCCAGCAGCTCCAGCGGGGCCGTGGGAGATACGCAGTATTTT. Full variable domain (rest looked up from reference TRBV5-1 and TRBJ2-3): KAGVTQTPRYLIKTRGQQVTLSCSPISGHRSVSWYQQTPGQGLQFLFEYFSETQRNKGNFPGRFSGRQFSNSRSEMNVSTLELGDSALYLCASSSSGAVGDTQYFGPGTRLTVL.